The 8 T cell receptor beta chains presented below share a single source sample, sequenced in a study of Ad26.COV2.S vaccination and SARS-CoV-2 variants. Clones were sequenced by immunoSEQ multiplex PCR, and TCRdb holds only the in-frame ones, with some missing. This sample has hundreds of thousands of clones, with around 86% found just once. Treatment: 15 to 20 received Ad26.COV2.S at low or high dose, single or two shots; about 5 received placebo; per-sample allocation not given. The samples date from day 63 after the first vaccine or placebo injection. This sample comprised peripheral blood, obtained in a trial of Ad26.COV2.S vaccine versus placebo. All receptors come from a person between 18 and 65 years old who received the Ad26.COV2.S COVID-19 vaccine or a placebo.

The genes are TRBV7-9 and TRBJ1-2; D not resolved. The CDR3 covers 14 residues. CDR1 SEHNR and CDR2 FQNEAQ come from the germline V gene (reference sequence). The germline V and J ends were trimmed by 4 bases and 4 bases, with 13 bases remaining between them. In DNA form, the CDR3 reads TGTGCCAGCAGCTCGGTCCCACAAGTCTATGGCTACACCTTC. Residues: CASSSVPQVYGYTF. Full variable domain (rest looked up from reference TRBV7-9 and TRBJ1-2): DTGVSQNPRHKITKRGQNVTFRCDPISEHNRLYWYRQTLGQGPEFLTYFQNEAQLEKSRLLSDRFSAERPKGSFSTLEIQRTEQGDSAMYLCASSSVPQVYGYTFGSGTRLTVV.

This clone showed up just a few times. The V gene is TRBV4-2, the J gene TRBJ2-1, with 12 bases matching TRBD2. V shed 4 bases, J shed 8 bases, and the junction held 6 bases outside the gene matches. Per the germline V gene, CDR1 is LGHNA and CDR2 is YNFKEQ. The CDR3 sequence is 15 residues long. DNA for the CDR3: TGTGCCAGCAGCCCCCGACTAGCGGGGGACGATGAGCAGTTCTTC. Translation gives CASSPRLAGDDEQFF.

V gene TRBV7-3 combines with J gene TRBJ1-1; no firm D call. The V end lost 1 base, the J end lost 3 bases, and 12 bases lay between the germline ends. The CDR3 is 15 residues long. Germline V gene data show CDR1 as SGHTA and CDR2 as FQGTGA. CDR3: CASSLRQREDTEAFF. CDR3 DNA: TGTGCCAGCAGCTTAAGACAAAGGGAGGACACTGAAGCTTTCTTT.

This clone was picked up a small number of times. The chain employs TRBV27 and TRBJ2-1; 7 bases agree with TRBD2. Losses at the gene ends were 6 bases for V and 0 bases for J; bases not matched to a gene: 11. From germline, CDR1 is MNHEY and CDR2 SMNVEV (reference sequence). The CDR3 contains 17 residues. The CDR3 sequence is CASRRVFGGGSYNEQFF. CDR3 DNA sequence: TGTGCCAGCAGGCGCGTTTTTGGGGGGGGCTCCTACAATGAGCAGTTCTTC.

This clone was seen just once. The chain carries TRBV7-9 and TRBJ1-4, with 7 bases aligning to TRBD1. Germline trimming cut 5 bases from V and 5 bases from J; bases unmatched to any gene: 8. Germline values: CDR1 SEHNR, CDR2 FQNEAQ (reference sequence). The CDR3 is 15 residues long. CDR3 nucleotide sequence: TGTGCCAGCAGCCTAAGGACAGGACCAAATGAAAAACTGTTTTTT. It specifies CASSLRTGPNEKLFF.

This clone has just one count. This sequence joins TRBV6-5 and TRBJ2-3; 7 bases agree with TRBD2. V dropped 4 bases and J dropped 4; count of bases not matched to a gene: 8. From germline, CDR1 is MNHEY and CDR2 SVGAGI. CDR3 length equals 15 residues. CDR3 nucleotides: TGTGCCAGCAGTTGGATAGGTGGGGGGGCAGATACGCAGTATTTT. The encoded protein is CASSWIGGGADTQYF.

This clone was recorded once. The chain employs TRBV6-1 and TRBJ1-5; the match to TRBD1 covers 10 bases. In germline, CDR1 is MNHNS, CDR2 SASEGT. This CDR3 spans 17 amino acids. The V segment lost 3 bases and the J segment 0 bases; nucleotides outside the gene matches: 5. Here the CDR3 reads CASSDGTGAHSNQPQHF. The CDR3 bases are TGTGCCAGCAGTGATGGGACAGGGGCTCATAGCAATCAGCCCCAGCATTTT.

This clone has more than one count but fewer than ten. V usage is TRBV4-1 and J usage is TRBJ2-2, with 7 nucleotides matching TRBD2. CDR3 length: 15 amino acids. The trim removed 3 bases at V and 1 base at J, leaving 2 bases unmatched. Germline V lookup: CDR1 MGHRA, CDR2 YSYEKL. The CDR3 region has the DNA TGCGCCAGCAGCCAGGGACTACAGAACACCGGGGAGCTGTTTTTT. The encoded protein is CASSQGLQNTGELFF.